The 17 T cell receptor beta chains given below trace back to one sample, sequenced in a study of shared T cell receptors in the human thymus (TCRdb year 2021). Library method: the immunoSEQ multiplex PCR assay. TCRdb took over this immuneACCESS table, retaining in-frame rearrangements with V and J assigned. Such tables are incomplete; in checked studies, under half of the missing clones stem from an unresolved V gene, and the remainder is unexplained. A total of about 660,000 clones appear in this sample, about 89% of them only once. Of the sample, roughly 0.0089% is held by the ten largest clones. The same specimen was also included in a second study, on human thymus T cells.

Source material: thymocytes. These receptor sequences come from a boy younger than two with a congenital heart defect. Donor details come from another sample of the same person, matched by shared clones.

With respect to this clone: A read error may account for a junction end that differs from germline. The sample holds other DNA sequences that translate to the same CDR3. This rearrangement joins TRBV2 to TRBJ1-6; D remains ambiguous. The CDR3 is 14 amino acids. CDR1 and CDR2 (germline): SNHLY, FYNNEI. The CDR3 region has the DNA TGTGCCAGCATCCGTAGCTCCTATAATTCCCCCCTCCACTTT. It is translated as CASIRSSYNSPLHF.

V and J are TRBV5-1 and TRBJ2-7, with D perhaps matching TRBD1 (6 bases). The V end lost 0 bases, the J end lost 3 bases, and 13 bases lay between the germline ends. The CDR3 extends over 15 amino acids. Germline V gives CDR1 SGHRS, CDR2 YFSETQ. This CDR3 reads CASSLAPGHFYEQYF. The CDR3 nucleotides read TGCGCCAGCAGCTTGGCCCCGGGACACTTCTACGAGCAGTACTTC.

This clone was recorded a few times. This sample also contains other DNA sequences that code for the same CDR3. The rearrangement joins TRBV5-1 to TRBJ1-6; no clear D gene. V dropped 0 bases and J dropped 0 bases, with 7 bases sitting between them. Germline assignment: CDR1 SGHRS and CDR2 YFSETQ. The CDR3 spans 16 residues. CDR3 DNA sequence: TGCGCCAGCAGCTTGGTCGTGAGCTCCTATAATTCACCCCTCCACTTT. It encodes CASSLVVSSYNSPLHF.

The rearrangement uses TRBV5-1 and TRBJ2-7; TRBD2 aligns across 7 bases. The CDR3 totals 18 residues. The germline gives CDR1 SGHRS, CDR2 YFSETQ. V trimming: 0 bases; J trimming: 7 bases; junction bases outside the gene matches: 19. CDR3 residues: CASSLAGGYGTPWGEQYF. In nucleotides, the CDR3 is TGCGCCAGCAGCTTGGCGGGGGGATACGGGACCCCCTGGGGTGAGCAGTACTTC.

This chain joins TRBV7-3 and TRBJ2-1, with TRBD1 matching 7 bases. Trimming cost V 2 bases and J 2 bases; bases outside gene matches: 6. The CDR3 runs to 16 residues. Germline loops: CDR1 SGHTA, CDR2 FQGTGA. In nucleotides, the CDR3 is TGTGCCAGCAGCTTACAGACAGGGCTGACCTACAATGAGCAGTTCTTC. This gives the protein CASSLQTGLTYNEQFF.

The table lists this clone with a few counts. The chain joins TRBV7-5 to TRBJ2-7; no check of the table's D call, TRBD2, against the DNA was made. TRBV7-5 is classified as a pseudogene. This CDR3 is built from 14 residues. DNA of the CDR3: TGTGTCAGAAGCTTCCTAGCGGGAGATGGAGAGCAGTACTTC. Translating gives CVRSFLAGDGEQYF.

The V gene is TRBV4-1, the J gene TRBJ2-5; 7 bases are shared with TRBD2. After removal of 0 bases from V and 9 bases from J, the junction contained 22 bases not matched to a gene. Germline CDR1 reads MGHRA; CDR2 reads YSYEKL. The CDR3 sequence is 19 residues long. The DNA of the CDR3 is TGCGCCAGCAGCCAAGATTCTCCAAGCTTGTCGGGGGGTCCGTCTTCCCAGTACTTC. Translated: CASSQDSPSLSGGPSSQYF.

The chain uses TRBV6-1 and TRBJ1-1; D perhaps matches TRBD1 (5 bases). Trimming left V 4 bases short and J 0 bases short, with 15 bases between. The V gene's germline CDR1 is MNHNS and CDR2 SASEGT. The CDR3 is made up of 16 amino acids. The CDR3: CASSVKHGGVNTEAFF. As DNA, the CDR3 is TGTGCCAGCAGTGTAAAACACGGGGGGGTGAACACTGAAGCTTTCTTT.

The CDR3: CASSEARTRPYEQYF. CDR3 DNA: TGTGCCAGCAGTGAAGCAAGGACAAGGCCTTACGAGCAGTACTTC. The chain combines TRBV6-1 with TRBJ2-7; D may be TRBD1 (5 bases). Trimming left V 0 bases short and J 4 bases short, with 13 bases between. The length of the CDR3 is 15 residues. Germline loops: CDR1 MNHNS, CDR2 SASEGT.

J is TRBJ1-2 and V is TRBV25-1; 9 positions agree with TRBD1. The germline gives CDR1 MGHDK, CDR2 SYGVNS. The V and J ends lost 8 bases and 8 bases, in that order; junction bases with no gene match: 18. The CDR3 sequence is 16 residues long. CDR3: CASSDTRDRELRGYTF. The CDR3 bases are TGTGCCAGCTCCGATACCCGGGACAGGGAGCTGAGGGGCTACACCTTC.

The rearrangement links TRBV5-1 to TRBJ2-5, with 7 bases identical to TRBD1. The closer fit of TRBJ2-7 to the DNA end suggests the J call may be wrong. The CDR3 is 13 amino acids. CDR1 SGHRS and CDR2 YFSETQ come from the germline V gene. The CDR3 coding sequence is TGCGCCAGCAGCCCAGACAGGGTCTACGAGCAGTACTTC. Translating it yields CASSPDRVYEQYF.

This CDR3 reads CASSQEADRSPNSPLHF. In nucleotides, the CDR3 is TGTGCCAGCAGCCAAGAAGCGGACAGGAGCCCTAATTCACCCCTCCACTTT. The chain combines TRBV14 with TRBJ1-6, with 7 bases aligning to TRBD1. J gave up 6 bases and V 0 bases, and 8 bases lay outside the gene matches. Germline-derived CDR1 and CDR2 are SGHDN and FVKESK. The CDR3 runs to 17 residues.

In this sample, this clone turned up a few times. This sequence joins TRBV7-2 and TRBJ2-7; D is perhaps TRBD2 (6 bases). The CDR3 is 13 amino acids. The V and J ends lost 3 bases and 4 bases respectively, with 10 bases between them. CDR1 is SGHTA and CDR2 is FQGNSA in the germline V gene. The CDR3 sequence: CASSFGTQYEQYF. The CDR3 DNA reads TGTGCCAGCAGCTTCGGGACTCAGTACGAGCAGTACTTC.

This clone came up once. At the DNA level, this CDR3 is encoded by other sequences in the same sample as well. The V call is TRBV28, the J call TRBJ2-3; D is perhaps TRBD1 (5 bases). The CDR3 length is 13 residues. Germline loops: CDR1 MDHEN, CDR2 SYDVKM. Trimming left V 4 bases short and J 1 base short, with 6 bases between. The CDR3 loop is CASSSQGTDTQYF. The CDR3 DNA reads TGTGCCAGCAGTTCACAGGGCACAGATACGCAGTATTTT.

The chain couples TRBV29-1 to TRBJ1-1, with 7 bases matching TRBD1. The CDR3 consists of 14 residues. Germline lookup yields CDR1 SQVTM and CDR2 ANQGSEA. Trimming cost V 7 bases and J 3 bases; bases outside gene matches: 11. CDR3 loop: CSGITGARDTEAFF. The CDR3 nucleotides read TGCAGCGGGATTACAGGGGCGCGGGACACTGAAGCTTTCTTT. Variable domain in full (rest from reference TRBV29-1 and TRBJ1-1): SAVISQKPSRDICQRGTSLTIQCQVDSQVTMMFWYRQQPGQSLTLIATANQGSEATYESGFVIDKFPISRPNLTFSTLTVSNMSPEDSSIYLCSGITGARDTEAFFGQGTRLTVV.

The chain carries TRBV6-4 and TRBJ1-1; TRBD1 matches 8 bases. Trimming at V came to 6 bases and at J to 5 bases, leaving 11 bases not matched to a gene. CDR1 and CDR2 (germline): MRHNA, SNTAGT. This CDR3 contains 15 residues. The CDR3 sequence: CASREDATGVTEAFF. The CDR3 DNA is TGTGCCAGCAGAGAAGACGCGACAGGGGTAACTGAAGCTTTCTTT.

Concerning this clone: Other DNA sequences within the sample encode an identical CDR3. The V and J genes are TRBV27 and TRBJ2-3, with D possibly TRBD2 on 6 matching bases. This CDR3 contains 14 residues. Germline CDR1 MNHEY, CDR2 SMNVEV (reference sequence). V lost 5 bases, J lost 0 bases, and 9 bases lay in between. CDR3 sequence (DNA): TGTGCCAGCAGTCTGAGCGGGAGCACAGATACGCAGTATTTT. Its translation: CASSLSGSTDTQYF.